One and the same sample provided the 26 T cell receptor beta chains below, sequenced in a study of T cell repertoires in cytomegalovirus infection. TCRdb reanalysed the reads using MiXCR and keeps one entry per CDR3 protein. The top ten hold over 10% of the sample, which has about 830,000 distinct CDR3 sequences, about 31% seen once. These receptors are not linked to any known antigen. Material: cultured CD8+ T cells from PBMCs, obtained from culture after CMV antigen stimulation. The receptors originated from a human donor in good health (CMV status not recorded). Some clones in this sample may be carry-over from other donors' samples.

Comments on this clonotype: At one boundary the junction diverges from the germline segment, which might be a read error. The rearrangement joins TRBV4-1 to TRBJ2-3; D possibly matches TRBD1 or TRBD2 (5 bases each). This CDR3 spans 13 amino acids. The germline V gene has CDR1 MGHRA and CDR2 YSYEKL. CDR3 bases: TGTGCCAGCAGGGCCGGGGGCACAGATACGCAGTATTTT. Translated, it gives CASRAGGTDTQYF.

The chain couples TRBV7-8 to TRBJ2-2, with 8 nucleotides matching TRBD1. Germline trimming cut 7 bases from V and 2 bases from J; bases unmatched to any gene: 6. The CDR3 covers 15 residues. Per the germline V gene, CDR1 is SGHVS and CDR2 is FQNEAQ. The CDR3 DNA sequence: TGTGCCAGCATCCAACAGGGGGGAAACACCGGGGAGCTGTTTTTT. Translating gives CASIQQGGNTGELFF.

This clonotype turned up a few times. The chain uses TRBV10-3 and TRBJ2-3; TRBD2 agrees at 9 bases. Per germline, CDR1 ENHRY and CDR2 SYGVKD. V lost 5 bases and J lost 2; bases outside the gene matches: 2. The CDR3 runs to 14 residues. CDR3 protein: CAISLAGLTDTQYF. The CDR3 coding sequence is TGTGCCATCAGTCTAGCGGGGCTCACAGATACGCAGTATTTT.

The chain links TRBV6-5 to TRBJ2-3, with 10 bases that match TRBD1. This CDR3 spans 18 amino acids. V lost 2 bases, J lost 3 bases, and 11 bases stayed unmatched. Germline CDR1 and CDR2: MNHEY and SVGAGI. In DNA, the CDR3 is TGTGCCAGCAGTTACCGCCTTCTGGGACAGGGGCGGACAGATACGCAGTATTTT. As protein: CASSYRLLGQGRTDTQYF.

CDR3 region: CASTLIGANTEAFF. CDR3 bases: TGTGCCAGCACCCTGATAGGGGCAAACACTGAAGCTTTCTTT. The V and J genes are TRBV5-5 and TRBJ1-1, with a tentative D call TRBD1 (5 bases). Germline CDR1 reads SGHKS; CDR2 reads YYEKEE (reference sequence). Between the trimmed V and J ends, which lost 6 bases and 2 bases, there was a span of 14 bases. The CDR3 runs to 14 residues.

Points on this clonotype: An end of the junction differs from the germline gene, which may be a read error. The chain is built from TRBV27 and TRBJ2-6, with D hard to call. The CDR3 has 14 residues. Per the germline V gene, CDR1 is MNHEY and CDR2 is SMNVEV (reference sequence). DNA of the CDR3: TGTGCCGGCAGCTCCCCCTCTGGGGCCAACGTCCTGACTTTC. Residues: CAGSSPSGANVLTF.

This clonotype was found a few times. This chain joins TRBV28 and TRBJ2-3; the match to TRBD2 covers 8 bases. Trimming removed 5 bases from V and 2 bases from J; junction bases left unmatched: 12. This CDR3 comprises 17 residues. The germline CDR1 and CDR2 sequences are MDHEN and SYDVKM. This chain's CDR3 is CASSPPGLVGYTDTQYF. CDR3 DNA sequence: TGTGCCAGCAGTCCACCGGGACTAGTCGGGTACACAGATACGCAGTATTTT.

This clonotype was detected a few times. V is TRBV7-9 and J is TRBJ1-2; no firm D call. This CDR3 spans 16 amino acids. Between the trimmed V and J ends, which lost 5 bases and 0 bases, there was a span of 16 bases. The germline V gene has CDR1 SEHNR and CDR2 FQNEAQ (reference sequence). The DNA of the CDR3 is TGTGCCAGCAGCCCCACCGGCAGCTTCACTAACTATGGCTACACCTTC. This translates into CASSPTGSFTNYGYTF.

The V gene is TRBV4-1, the J gene TRBJ1-1, with D perhaps matching TRBD1 (6 bases). The CDR3 totals 16 residues. V gave up 1 base and J gave up 0 bases, with 12 bases separating them. In germline, CDR1 is MGHRA, CDR2 YSYEKL. CDR3 sequence (DNA): TGCGCCAGCAGCCAAGTGATGAGGGGGATGAACACTGAAGCTTTCTTT. Amino acid sequence: CASSQVMRGMNTEAFF.

The chain employs TRBV20-1 and TRBJ2-1; D unclear. The V gene lost 6 bases and the J gene lost 6 bases, with 15 bases spanning the gap. The length of the CDR3 is 13 residues. Germline CDR1 is DFQATT and CDR2 is SNEGSKA (reference sequence). The CDR3 loop is CSASRSYPNEQFF. The CDR3 nucleotides read TGCAGTGCCTCACGATCTTATCCCAATGAGCAGTTCTTC.

This clonotype was detected a few times. The J gene is TRBJ2-3, the V gene TRBV19; D is ambiguous. The CDR3 consists of 14 residues. Germline loops: CDR1 LNHDA, CDR2 SQIVND (reference sequence). V lost 5 bases and J 0 bases, leaving 9 bases between the germline ends. In nucleotides, the CDR3 is TGTGCCAGTAGTGGCGTAGGGAGCACAGATACGCAGTATTTT. Protein: CASSGVGSTDTQYF.

This clonotype was seen more than once but under ten times. The chain links TRBV7-6 to TRBJ1-2; D call uncertain. The CDR3 contains 15 residues. Germline lookup yields CDR1 SGHVS and CDR2 FNYEAQ. V was pared by 5 bases and J by 5 bases, with 18 bases between. The CDR3 bases are TGTGCCAGCAGCCCCCTCACGCAATCGGAATATGGCTACACCTTC. Translating gives CASSPLTQSEYGYTF.

A note on this clonotype: The germline gene is not matched at one end of the junction; a read error may be the cause. V is TRBV7-1 and J is TRBJ2-1; D is possibly TRBD1 (6 bases). TRBV7-1 is labeled an ORF, and its function is uncertain. CDR3 size: 12 residues. The CDR3 here is CVSRPTGNEQFF. The CDR3 region has the DNA TGTGTCAGCAGACCCACAGGGAATGAGCAGTTCTTC.

CDR3 sequence (DNA): TGTGCCACCAGTGATTTTAGTATTTTTAGGGGAACCTACACAGATACGCAGTATTTT. Translated, it gives CATSDFSIFRGTYTDTQYF. The V gene is TRBV24-1, the J gene TRBJ2-3; weak D call: TRBD1 (5 bases). The CDR3 runs 19 residues. Trimming shortened V by 1 base and J by 2 bases, and 21 bases separated the two germline ends. Germline V lookup: CDR1 KGHDR, CDR2 SFDVKD.

The V call is TRBV6-1, the J call TRBJ2-7; D is uncertain. Trimming took 3 bases from V and 1 from J, leaving 4 bases between them. Germline-derived CDR1 and CDR2 are MNHNS and SASEGT. The CDR3 runs to 12 residues. The CDR3 is CASSDYSYEQYV. In DNA, the CDR3 is TGTGCCAGCAGTGACTATTCCTACGAGCAGTACGTC.

The chain joins TRBV19 to TRBJ1-4, with D unclear. The CDR3 consists of 13 residues. Germline CDR1 reads LNHDA; CDR2 reads SQIVND (reference sequence). V dropped 5 bases and J dropped 8 bases, with 12 bases sitting between them. As DNA, the CDR3 is TGTGCCAGTAGTGTGTCAGTTACGGAAAAACTGTTTTTT. Amino acid sequence: CASSVSVTEKLFF.

The chain couples TRBV7-9 to TRBJ2-1; no reliable D call. The germline V and J ends were trimmed by 1 base and 10 bases, with 23 bases remaining between them. Germline loops: CDR1 SEHNR, CDR2 FQNEAQ (reference sequence). There are 17 residues in the CDR3. CDR3 loop: CASSLEVGYRTSSEQFF. The CDR3 DNA sequence: TGTGCCAGCAGCTTAGAGGTCGGCTACCGTACTTCCTCGGAGCAGTTCTTC.

The chain has TRBV7-4 and TRBJ2-4, with D perhaps assigned TRBD1 or TRBD2 (5 bases each). CDR3 length: 14 amino acids. The V gene's germline CDR1 is SGHVT and CDR2 SQSDAQ. V was shortened by 0 bases and J by 9 bases, with 12 bases between the two germline ends. The CDR3 loop is CASSLAGVRSIQYF. Written as DNA, the CDR3 is TGTGCCAGCAGCTTAGCGGGGGTGCGCAGCATTCAGTACTTC. The full variable domain, rest sourced from reference TRBV7-4 and TRBJ2-4, is GAGVSQSPRYKVAKRGRDVALRCDSISGHVTLYWYRQTLGQGSEVLTYSQSDAQRDKSGRPSGRFSAERPERSVSTLKIQRTEQGDSAVYLCASSLAGVRSIQYFGAGTRLSVL.

This clonotype appeared a few times. J is TRBJ2-1 and V is TRBV7-8; the D is unclear. Germline V gene data show CDR1 as SGHVS and CDR2 as FQNEAQ. The CDR3 contains 13 residues. The germline V and J ends were trimmed by 3 bases and 6 bases, with 9 bases remaining between them. In nucleotides, the CDR3 is TGTGCCAGCAGCTTGGCCCGGAGCAATGAGCAGTTCTTC. Translation: CASSLARSNEQFF.

The V call is TRBV28, the J call TRBJ2-5; TRBD2 aligns across 9 bases. The CDR3 contains 15 residues. V trimming: 3 bases; J trimming: 2 bases; junction bases outside the gene matches: 4. CDR1 MDHEN and CDR2 SYDVKM come from the germline V gene. As DNA, the CDR3 is TGTGCCAGCAGTTTTCTAGCGGGGCCACAAGAGACCCAGTACTTC. Its protein product is CASSFLAGPQETQYF.

This clonotype has at least ten counts. V usage is TRBV7-8 and J usage is TRBJ2-3; TRBD2 aligns across 8 bases. Trimming at V came to 4 bases and at J to 2 bases, leaving 8 bases not matched to a gene. The CDR3 runs to 16 residues. In germline, CDR1 is SGHVS, CDR2 FQNEAQ. The CDR3 loop reads CASSYRVSGDTDTQYF. The CDR3 DNA reads as TGTGCCAGCAGCTACCGGGTTAGCGGGGACACAGATACGCAGTATTTT.

This clonotype came up a few times. The chain links TRBV7-2 to TRBJ1-1; possible D gene TRBD1, 5 bases. V lost 3 bases and J lost 1, with 9 bases in between. Germline V gene sequence: CDR1 SGHTA, CDR2 FQGNSA. This CDR3 contains 14 residues. CDR3 loop: CASSFITGNTEAFF. The CDR3 DNA reads as TGTGCCAGCAGCTTTATTACAGGGAACACTGAAGCTTTCTTT.

The chain is built from TRBV3-1 and TRBJ2-1, with a weak D call TRBD1 (5 bases). Trimming shortened V by 8 bases and J by 7 bases, and 18 bases separated the two germline ends. This CDR3 has 14 residues. CDR1 is LGHDT, CDR2 YNNKEL, per germline (reference sequence). The chain's CDR3 is CASSGYSTFNEQFF. Written as DNA, the CDR3 is TGTGCCAGCTCAGGGTACAGTACTTTTAATGAGCAGTTCTTC.

This clonotype was seen a few times. This chain connects TRBV7-9 to TRBJ2-3; maybe TRBD2 (5 bases). Germline V gene data show CDR1 as SEHNR and CDR2 as FQNEAQ (reference sequence). This CDR3 is built from 17 residues. Trimming stripped 3 bases from V and 1 base from J, with 17 bases between. The CDR3 reads CASSLAGDTFGTDTQYF. DNA of the CDR3: TGTGCCAGCAGCTTGGCCGGGGATACTTTTGGCACAGATACGCAGTATTTT.

This rearrangement joins TRBV6-5 to TRBJ2-1, with 8 bases lining up with TRBD2. CDR3 length: 18 amino acids. The trim removed 5 bases at V and 0 bases at J, leaving 12 bases unmatched. Germline V gives CDR1 MNHEY, CDR2 SVGAGI. The CDR3 sequence: CASSPNPSGPSSYNEQFF. CDR3 nucleotides: TGTGCCAGCAGTCCCAACCCTAGCGGGCCGAGCTCCTACAATGAGCAGTTCTTC.

The rearrangement uses TRBV4-3 and TRBJ2-1; 8 bases align to TRBD1. J gave up 9 bases and V 0 bases, and 13 bases lay outside the gene matches. The CDR3 spans 17 residues. The germline CDR1 and CDR2 sequences are LGHNA and YSLEER. The CDR3: CASSQEVWTGNRGEQFF. The CDR3 coding sequence is TGCGCCAGCAGCCAAGAGGTCTGGACAGGGAATCGTGGTGAGCAGTTCTTC.